These T cell receptor beta chains were read from a single sample in a study of blood T cell repertoires in COVID-19. Clones were sequenced by immunoSEQ multiplex PCR, and TCRdb holds only the in-frame ones, with some missing. Of some 42,000 clones listed, 90% were seen once; the top ten hold approximately 3%. Material: peripheral blood. These receptors all come from a man aged 45-65 years with active COVID-19. The CDR3 runs from the conserved cysteine through the conserved F or W. The D gene is left open where the match is weak. The size field is filled for only some rows; it gives once, few, many or a size class.

clone_size: NA; v_call: TRBV5-1; j_call: TRBJ1-3; d_call: NA; cdr3_aa: CASSLGRRAWASGNTIYF; cdr3_nt: TGCGCCAGCAGCTTGGGCCGCAGGGCTTGGGCAAGTGGAAACACCATATATTTT
clone_size: NA; v_call: TRBV19; j_call: TRBJ1-6; d_call: NA; cdr3_aa: CASSISRDSPLHF; cdr3_nt: TGTGCCAGTAGTATTTCTCGGGATTCACCCCTCCACTTT
clone_size: NA; v_call: TRBV6-2/TRBV6-3; j_call: TRBJ1-1; d_call: NA; cdr3_aa: CASSNRGSETEAFF; cdr3_nt: TGTGCCAGCAGTAATCGGGGATCAGAAACTGAAGCTTTCTTT
clone_size: NA; v_call: TRBV6-2/TRBV6-3; j_call: TRBJ2-1; d_call: NA; cdr3_aa: CASSYRDEQFF; cdr3_nt: TGTGCCAGCAGTTACCGGGATGAGCAGTTCTTC
clone_size: NA; v_call: TRBV6-5; j_call: TRBJ1-5; d_call: TRBD1; cdr3_aa: CASRTGTGGGQPQHF; cdr3_nt: TGTGCCAGCAGAACCGGGACAGGGGGAGGTCAGCCCCAGCATTTT
clone_size: NA; v_call: TRBV7-9; j_call: TRBJ2-5; d_call: TRBD2; cdr3_aa: CASSFTSGGLPGETQYF; cdr3_nt: TGTGCCAGCAGCTTTACTAGCGGGGGGTTACCAGGGGAGACCCAGTACTTC
clone_size: NA; v_call: TRBV5-1; j_call: TRBJ2-1; d_call: NA; cdr3_aa: CASSLGSLEQFF; cdr3_nt: TGCGCCAGCAGCTTGGGTAGTCTTGAGCAGTTCTTC
clone_size: NA; v_call: TRBV2; j_call: TRBJ2-2; d_call: TRBD1; cdr3_aa: CASRKSGTATGELFF; cdr3_nt: TGTGCCAGCAGAAAGTCCGGGACAGCCACCGGGGAGCTGTTTTTT
clone_size: NA; v_call: TRBV7-9; j_call: TRBJ2-7; d_call: TRBD1; cdr3_aa: CASHPGQGLSYEQYF; cdr3_nt: TGTGCCAGCCACCCCGGACAGGGGCTCTCCTACGAGCAGTACTTC
clone_size: NA; v_call: TRBV9; j_call: TRBJ2-1; d_call: TRBD2; cdr3_aa: CASSLNGLAGFNEQFF; cdr3_nt: TGTGCCAGCAGCCTTAATGGACTAGCGGGCTTCAATGAGCAGTTCTTC
clone_size: NA; v_call: TRBV6-5; j_call: TRBJ1-6; d_call: NA; cdr3_aa: CASSYEAFNSPLHF; cdr3_nt: TGTGCCAGCAGTTACGAGGCCTTTAATTCACCCCTCCACTTT
clone_size: NA; v_call: TRBV12-3/TRBV12-4; j_call: TRBJ1-5; d_call: NA; cdr3_aa: CASSFGRQPQHF; cdr3_nt: TGTGCCAGCAGTTTTGGGAGGCAACCCCAGCATTTT
clone_size: once; v_call: TRBV5-4; j_call: TRBJ2-7; d_call: NA; cdr3_aa: CASSSSVFGAGEQYF; cdr3_nt: TGTGCCAGCAGCTCGAGCGTTTTTGGGGCTGGGGAGCAGTACTTC
clone_size: NA; v_call: TRBV30; j_call: TRBJ1-6; d_call: TRBD1; cdr3_aa: CAWTPGGRGLHF; cdr3_nt: TGTGCCTGGACCCCCGGGGGCAGGGGGCTCCACTTT
clone_size: NA; v_call: TRBV27; j_call: TRBJ2-1; d_call: NA; cdr3_aa: CASSIRQGGNEQFF; cdr3_nt: TGTGCCAGCAGTATTCGACAGGGAGGAAATGAGCAGTTCTTC
clone_size: few; v_call: TRBV5-8; j_call: TRBJ2-3; d_call: TRBD2; cdr3_aa: CASSSGLAGKHTQYF; cdr3_nt: TGTGCCAGCAGCAGCGGACTAGCGGGGAAACATACGCAGTATTTT
clone_size: NA; v_call: TRBV7-3; j_call: TRBJ1-1; d_call: TRBD1; cdr3_aa: CASRTDRAGTEAFF; cdr3_nt: TGTGCCAGCAGAACCGACAGGGCGGGAACTGAAGCTTTCTTT
clone_size: NA; v_call: TRBV6-5; j_call: TRBJ2-5; d_call: NA; cdr3_aa: CASRGGETQYF; cdr3_nt: TGTGCCAGCAGGGGGGGAGAGACCCAGTACTTC
clone_size: NA; v_call: TRBV12-5; j_call: TRBJ2-5; d_call: NA; cdr3_aa: CASGGTGSVQETQYF; cdr3_nt: TGTGCTAGTGGAGGTACAGGGTCCGTTCAAGAGACCCAGTACTTC
clone_size: NA; v_call: TRBV28; j_call: TRBJ1-1; d_call: NA; cdr3_aa: CATRGNTEAFF; cdr3_nt: TGTGCCACCCGGGGGAACACTGAAGCTTTCTTT
clone_size: once; v_call: TRBV6-6; j_call: TRBJ2-1; d_call: NA; cdr3_aa: CACSGTHNEQFF; cdr3_nt: TGTGCCTGTTCCGGGACTCACAATGAGCAGTTCTTC
clone_size: NA; v_call: TRBV29-1; j_call: TRBJ1-4; d_call: NA; cdr3_aa: CSGAAAGTNEKLFF; cdr3_nt: TGCAGCGGCGCCGCGGCAGGGACTAATGAAAAACTGTTTTTT
clone_size: NA; v_call: TRBV12-3/TRBV12-4; j_call: TRBJ2-1; d_call: NA; cdr3_aa: CASSLSRVNEQFF; cdr3_nt: TGTGCCAGCAGTTTAAGCAGGGTCAATGAGCAGTTCTTC
clone_size: once; v_call: TRBV7-6; j_call: TRBJ1-2; d_call: TRBD1; cdr3_aa: CASSSTGGVGGYTF; cdr3_nt: TGTGCCAGCAGCTCAACAGGGGGCGTGGGGGGCTACACCTTC
clone_size: once; v_call: TRBV12-3/TRBV12-4; j_call: TRBJ1-1; d_call: NA; cdr3_aa: CASSYRANTEAFF; cdr3_nt: TGTGCCAGCAGTTACAGGGCGAACACTGAAGCTTTCTTT
clone_size: once; v_call: TRBV5-4; j_call: TRBJ2-7; d_call: TRBD1; cdr3_aa: CASSSGQTYEQYF; cdr3_nt: TGTGCCAGCAGCTCGGGACAGACCTACGAGCAGTACTTC
clone_size: NA; v_call: TRBV6-2/TRBV6-3; j_call: TRBJ1-5; d_call: NA; cdr3_aa: CASSKQGNGNQPQHF; cdr3_nt: TGTGCCAGCAGCAAACAGGGTAATGGCAATCAGCCCCAGCATTTT
clone_size: NA; v_call: TRBV7-2; j_call: TRBJ1-2; d_call: NA; cdr3_aa: CASSQKPDNPYGYTF; cdr3_nt: TGTGCCAGCAGCCAAAAGCCTGACAACCCCTATGGCTACACCTTC
clone_size: NA; v_call: TRBV9; j_call: TRBJ2-1; d_call: NA; cdr3_aa: CASSKESRGRYNEQFF; cdr3_nt: TGTGCCAGCAGCAAAGAGTCGCGGGGCCGGTACAATGAGCAGTTCTTC
clone_size: NA; v_call: TRBV6-2/TRBV6-3; j_call: TRBJ1-5; d_call: NA; cdr3_aa: CASIPGRNQAYSNQPQHF; cdr3_nt: TGTGCCAGCATCCCTGGGAGGAATCAGGCATATAGCAATCAGCCCCAGCATTTT
clone_size: NA; v_call: TRBV7-2; j_call: TRBJ2-7; d_call: TRBD1; cdr3_aa: CASSLALGQEYEQYF; cdr3_nt: TGTGCCAGCAGCTTAGCCCTGGGACAGGAGTACGAGCAGTACTTC
clone_size: NA; v_call: TRBV4-2; j_call: TRBJ2-2; d_call: NA; cdr3_aa: CASSQDGDTNTGELFF; cdr3_nt: TGTGCCAGCAGCCAAGATGGGGACACGAACACCGGGGAGCTGTTTTTT
clone_size: NA; v_call: TRBV6-2/TRBV6-3; j_call: TRBJ2-2; d_call: NA; cdr3_aa: CASSYAYRWENTGELFF; cdr3_nt: TGTGCCAGCAGTTATGCTTACAGGTGGGAGAACACCGGGGAGCTGTTTTTT
clone_size: NA; v_call: TRBV18; j_call: TRBJ1-6; d_call: TRBD1; cdr3_aa: CASSPQTGKDSPLHF; cdr3_nt: TGTGCCAGCTCACCACAGACAGGGAAAGATTCACCCCTCCACTTT
clone_size: NA; v_call: TRBV2; j_call: TRBJ2-1; d_call: NA; cdr3_aa: CASSPTRSSYNEQFF; cdr3_nt: TGTGCCAGCAGTCCAACTAGAAGCTCCTACAATGAGCAGTTCTTC
clone_size: NA; v_call: TRBV11-2; j_call: TRBJ2-2; d_call: TRBD2; cdr3_aa: CASSFQSGGSGELFF; cdr3_nt: TGTGCCAGCAGCTTCCAGAGCGGGGGATCCGGGGAGCTGTTTTTT
clone_size: NA; v_call: TRBV5-6; j_call: TRBJ1-3; d_call: TRBD1; cdr3_aa: CASSYIDRAITGNTIYF; cdr3_nt: TGTGCCAGCAGCTACATCGACAGGGCGATCACTGGAAACACCATATATTTT
clone_size: NA; v_call: TRBV29-1; j_call: TRBJ1-1; d_call: TRBD1; cdr3_aa: CSVDRKAFF; cdr3_nt: TGCAGCGTGGACAGGAAGGCTTTCTTT
clone_size: NA; v_call: TRBV10-3; j_call: TRBJ1-1; d_call: TRBD1; cdr3_aa: CAISKDRGETEAFF; cdr3_nt: TGTGCCATCAGTAAGGACAGGGGGGAAACTGAAGCTTTCTTT
clone_size: few; v_call: TRBV4-1; j_call: TRBJ1-6; d_call: TRBD1; cdr3_aa: CASSQGDRGHSPLHF; cdr3_nt: TGCGCCAGCAGCCAAGGGGACAGGGGGCATTCACCCCTCCACTTT
clone_size: NA; v_call: TRBV7-2; j_call: TRBJ2-7; d_call: TRBD2; cdr3_aa: CASSLVGSGGPGEQYF; cdr3_nt: TGTGCCAGCAGCTTAGTGGGTAGCGGGGGGCCGGGCGAGCAGTACTTC
clone_size: NA; v_call: TRBV3-1/TRBV3-2; j_call: TRBJ2-1; d_call: TRBD2; cdr3_aa: CASRDRLAGTSYNEQFF; cdr3_nt: TGTGCCAGCAGAGATCGACTAGCGGGGACCTCCTACAATGAGCAGTTCTTC
clone_size: NA; v_call: TRBV19; j_call: TRBJ2-3; d_call: NA; cdr3_aa: CASSIKGTTSTDTQYF; cdr3_nt: TGTGCCAGTAGTATAAAGGGGACAACTAGCACAGATACGCAGTATTTT
clone_size: NA; v_call: TRBV6-6; j_call: TRBJ1-5; d_call: NA; cdr3_aa: CASVAGQNQPQHF; cdr3_nt: TGTGCCAGTGTGGCAGGCCAAAATCAGCCCCAGCATTTT
clone_size: NA; v_call: TRBV12-5; j_call: TRBJ2-7; d_call: TRBD1; cdr3_aa: CASGKDRAYEQYF; cdr3_nt: TGTGCTAGTGGAAAGGACAGGGCCTACGAGCAGTACTTC
clone_size: NA; v_call: TRBV5-1; j_call: TRBJ2-3; d_call: NA; cdr3_aa: CASSFNAGTDTQYF; cdr3_nt: TGCGCCAGCAGCTTCAACGCGGGCACAGATACGCAGTATTTT
clone_size: NA; v_call: TRBV15; j_call: TRBJ2-5; d_call: TRBD2; cdr3_aa: CATSREGSGGVETQYF; cdr3_nt: TGTGCCACCAGCAGAGAAGGTAGCGGGGGCGTGGAGACCCAGTACTTC
clone_size: NA; v_call: TRBV27; j_call: TRBJ2-7; d_call: NA; cdr3_aa: CASSLRGVHEQYF; cdr3_nt: TGTGCCAGCAGTTTAAGGGGCGTCCACGAGCAGTACTTC
clone_size: NA; v_call: TRBV6-4; j_call: TRBJ2-2; d_call: TRBD1; cdr3_aa: CASRPGTGGSGELFF; cdr3_nt: TGTGCCAGCAGACCCGGGACAGGGGGCTCCGGGGAGCTGTTTTTT
clone_size: few; v_call: TRBV29-1; j_call: TRBJ2-7; d_call: NA; cdr3_aa: CSVEGTEGRNYEQYF; cdr3_nt: TGCAGCGTTGAAGGAACGGAAGGCAGGAACTACGAGCAGTACTTC
clone_size: NA; v_call: TRBV14; j_call: TRBJ2-4; d_call: NA; cdr3_aa: CASSLSGVNQDF; cdr3_nt: TGTGCCAGCAGCCTCAGTGGAGTCAACCAAGACTTC
clone_size: few; v_call: TRBV7-7; j_call: TRBJ2-2; d_call: NA; cdr3_aa: CASRGITGELFF; cdr3_nt: TGTGCTAGCAGGGGCATCACCGGGGAGCTGTTTTTT
clone_size: NA; v_call: TRBV10-2; j_call: TRBJ1-5; d_call: TRBD1; cdr3_aa: CASSFDRGLGNQPQHF; cdr3_nt: TGCGCCAGCAGCTTCGACAGGGGGCTGGGCAATCAGCCCCAGCATTTT
clone_size: NA; v_call: TRBV10-3; j_call: TRBJ1-5; d_call: NA; cdr3_aa: CAISESKLVRGSGNQPQHF; cdr3_nt: TGTGCCATCAGTGAGTCGAAGTTGGTTAGGGGGTCGGGCAATCAGCCCCAGCATTTT
clone_size: NA; v_call: TRBV4-3; j_call: TRBJ1-1; d_call: NA; cdr3_aa: CASSQEGRGMTEAFF; cdr3_nt: TGCGCCAGCAGCCAAGAGGGCAGGGGAATGACTGAAGCTTTCTTT
clone_size: NA; v_call: TRBV9; j_call: TRBJ2-1; d_call: NA; cdr3_aa: CASSDTTLVNEQFF; cdr3_nt: TGTGCCAGCAGCGACACCACCCTCGTTAATGAGCAGTTCTTC
clone_size: NA; v_call: TRBV12-3/TRBV12-4; j_call: TRBJ1-2; d_call: TRBD1; cdr3_aa: CASRTGKGYTF; cdr3_nt: TGTGCCAGCAGGACAGGGAAAGGCTACACCTTC